This T cell receptor beta chain stems from a study of post-analysis software for immune sequencing data. Whole-study findings and limits: Analysis by F measure revealed that same-batch samples clustered strongly together. Controls showed lower frequencies than patients for a few TRBV segments, and TRBV5-6, TRBV5-1 and TRBV20-1 were among these.

Each TCR beta cDNA library carried unique molecular identifiers. TCRdb re-analysed the PCR reads in MiXCR, keeping a single row per CDR3 protein. The sample lists fewer than 550,000 distinct CDR3 sequences, around a third occurring once. CDR3 length: 14 amino acids. The germline V gene has CDR1 SNHLY and CDR2 FYNNEI. V lost 7 bases to trimming and J lost 0 bases, with 12 bases between them. To note about this clonotype: Its specificity is unknown.

The gene calls are TRBV2 and TRBJ1-1; D not resolved. Sequenced input: blood. This sequence originates from a girl under 18 with multiple sclerosis. The chain's CDR3 is CASTKAAVNTEAFF. CDR3 DNA sequence: TGTGCCAGCACCAAGGCGGCAGTGAACACTGAAGCTTTCTTT.